This TCR beta chain was identified in a study of OX40 agonist ivuxolimab in advanced cancers. Study-wide results and limits: With doses of 0.1 to 3.0 mg/kg, CD4+ and CD8+ blood T cells had undergone clonal expansion by week 6.

Trimming removed 3 bases at V and 4 bases at J, with 12 bases between. This CDR3 contains 15 residues. Germline lookup yields CDR1 LNHDA and CDR2 SQIVND (reference sequence). Assay: immunoSEQ multiplex PCR; the TCRdb copy retains only in-frame clones and omits some. The sample yields 75,000 to 100,000 clones, around 89% seen once. In the case of this clone: Its antigen is still unknown.

The receptor's source is an adult with an advanced solid tumor such as melanoma, head and neck, liver or kidney cancer. This sample comprised CD4+ or CD8+ T cells sorted from blood, obtained in a trial of the OX40 agonist ivuxolimab. The chain uses TRBV19 and TRBJ2-2; D is possibly TRBD1 (6 bases). CDR3 DNA sequence: TGTGCCAGTAGTATCGAGCAGGGGCCCACCGGGGAGCTGTTTTTT. Protein: CASSIEQGPTGELFF.